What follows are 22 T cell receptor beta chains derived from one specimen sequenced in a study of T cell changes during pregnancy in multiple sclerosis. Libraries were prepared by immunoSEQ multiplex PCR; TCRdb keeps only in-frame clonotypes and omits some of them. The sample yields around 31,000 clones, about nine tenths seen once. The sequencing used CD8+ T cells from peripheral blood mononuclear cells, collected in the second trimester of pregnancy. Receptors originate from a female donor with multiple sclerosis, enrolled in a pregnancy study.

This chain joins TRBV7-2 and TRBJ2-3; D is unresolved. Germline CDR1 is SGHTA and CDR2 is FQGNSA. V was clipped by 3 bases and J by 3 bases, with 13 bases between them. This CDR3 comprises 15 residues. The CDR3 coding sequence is TGTGCCAGCAGCTTTGATGCGGAAACAACAGATACGCAGTATTTT. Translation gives CASSFDAETTDTQYF.

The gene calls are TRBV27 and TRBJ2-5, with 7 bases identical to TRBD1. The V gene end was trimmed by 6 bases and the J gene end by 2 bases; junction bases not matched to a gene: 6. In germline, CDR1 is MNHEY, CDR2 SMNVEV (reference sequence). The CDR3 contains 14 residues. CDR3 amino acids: CASSHRDRQETQYF. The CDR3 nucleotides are TGTGCCAGCAGCCATCGGGACAGACAAGAGACCCAGTACTTC.

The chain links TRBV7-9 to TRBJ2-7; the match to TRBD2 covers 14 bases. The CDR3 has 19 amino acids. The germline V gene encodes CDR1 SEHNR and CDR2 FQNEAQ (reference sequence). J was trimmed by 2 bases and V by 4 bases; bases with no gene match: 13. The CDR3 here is CASSSSAGLAGVSPYEQYF. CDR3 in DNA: TGTGCCAGCAGCTCATCGGCGGGACTAGCGGGAGTTAGTCCCTACGAGCAGTACTTC.

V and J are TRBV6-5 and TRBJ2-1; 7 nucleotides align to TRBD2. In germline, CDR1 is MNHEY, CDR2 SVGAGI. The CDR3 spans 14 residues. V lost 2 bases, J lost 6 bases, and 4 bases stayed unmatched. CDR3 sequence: CASSYGLEGNEQFF. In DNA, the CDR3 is TGTGCCAGCAGTTACGGACTAGAGGGCAATGAGCAGTTCTTC.

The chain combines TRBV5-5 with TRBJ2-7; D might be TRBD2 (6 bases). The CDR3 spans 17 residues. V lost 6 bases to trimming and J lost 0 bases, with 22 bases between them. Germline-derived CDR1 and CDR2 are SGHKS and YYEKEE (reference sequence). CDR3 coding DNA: TGTGCCAGCACCGCTTGGGTGGGACTCCTAAGCTCCTACGAGCAGTACTTC. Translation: CASTAWVGLLSSYEQYF.

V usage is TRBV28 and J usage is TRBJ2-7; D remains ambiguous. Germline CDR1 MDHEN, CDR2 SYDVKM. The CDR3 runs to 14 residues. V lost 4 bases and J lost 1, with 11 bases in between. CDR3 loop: CASSSPELSYEQYF. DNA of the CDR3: TGTGCCAGCAGTTCACCCGAACTGTCCTACGAGCAGTACTTC.

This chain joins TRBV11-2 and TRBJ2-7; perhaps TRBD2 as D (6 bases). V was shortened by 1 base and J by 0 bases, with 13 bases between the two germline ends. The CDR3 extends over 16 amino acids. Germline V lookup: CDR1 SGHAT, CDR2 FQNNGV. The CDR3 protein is CASSLGTGTYSYEQYF. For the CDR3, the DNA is TGTGCCAGCAGCTTAGGAACCGGGACTTACTCCTACGAGCAGTACTTC. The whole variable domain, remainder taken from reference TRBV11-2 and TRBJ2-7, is EAGVAQSPRYKIIEKRQSVAFWCNPISGHATLYWYQQILGQGPKLLIQFQNNGVVDDSQLPKDRFSAERLKGVDSTLKIQPAKLEDSAVYLCASSLGTGTYSYEQYFGPGTRLTVT.

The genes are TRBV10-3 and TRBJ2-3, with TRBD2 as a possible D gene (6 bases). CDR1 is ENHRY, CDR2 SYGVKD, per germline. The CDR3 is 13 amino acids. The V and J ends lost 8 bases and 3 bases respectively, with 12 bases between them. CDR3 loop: CAICRDLTDTQYF. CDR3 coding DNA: TGTGCCATCTGCCGGGACTTGACAGATACGCAGTATTTT.

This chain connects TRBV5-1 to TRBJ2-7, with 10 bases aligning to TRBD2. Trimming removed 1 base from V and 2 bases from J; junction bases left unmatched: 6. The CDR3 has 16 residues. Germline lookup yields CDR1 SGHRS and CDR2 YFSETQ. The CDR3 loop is CASSLSQREGAYEQYF. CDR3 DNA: TGCGCCAGCAGCTTGTCTCAGCGGGAGGGGGCCTACGAGCAGTACTTC.

Written as DNA, the CDR3 is TGTGCCAGCAGTCCCGGGACTAGTAACCCCTACGAGCAGTACTTC. Its translation: CASSPGTSNPYEQYF. The V and J genes are TRBV6-6 and TRBJ2-7; 8 positions agree with TRBD2. CDR1 MNHNY and CDR2 SVGAGI come from the germline V gene (reference sequence). The CDR3 covers 15 residues. The trim removed 5 bases at V and 2 bases at J, leaving 8 bases unmatched.

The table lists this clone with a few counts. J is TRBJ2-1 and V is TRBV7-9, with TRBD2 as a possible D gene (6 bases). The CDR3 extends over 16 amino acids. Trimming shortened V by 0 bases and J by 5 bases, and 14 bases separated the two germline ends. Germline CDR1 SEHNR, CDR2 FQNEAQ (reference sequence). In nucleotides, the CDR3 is TGTGCCAGCAGCTTAGCGCTGGCTAGCGAGCACAATGAGCAGTTCTTC. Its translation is CASSLALASEHNEQFF.

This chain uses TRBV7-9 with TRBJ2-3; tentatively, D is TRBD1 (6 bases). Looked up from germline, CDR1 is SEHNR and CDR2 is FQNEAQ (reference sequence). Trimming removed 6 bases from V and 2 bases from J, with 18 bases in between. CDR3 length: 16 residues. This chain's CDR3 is CASRGGSRSPTDTQYF. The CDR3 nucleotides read TGTGCCAGCAGAGGGGGATCTCGATCCCCCACAGATACGCAGTATTTT.

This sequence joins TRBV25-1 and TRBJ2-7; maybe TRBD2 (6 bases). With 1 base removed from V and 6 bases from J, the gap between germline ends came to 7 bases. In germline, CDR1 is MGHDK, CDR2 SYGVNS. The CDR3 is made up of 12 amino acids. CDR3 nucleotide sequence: TGTGCCAGCAGTGAATCGGGGGTCGAGCAGTACTTC. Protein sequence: CASSESGVEQYF.

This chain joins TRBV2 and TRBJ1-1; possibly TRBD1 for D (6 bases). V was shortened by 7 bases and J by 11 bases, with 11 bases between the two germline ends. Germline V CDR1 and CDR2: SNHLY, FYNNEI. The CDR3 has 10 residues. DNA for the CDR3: TGTGCCAGCATTTTAGGGGGTGCTTTCTTT. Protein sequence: CASILGGAFF. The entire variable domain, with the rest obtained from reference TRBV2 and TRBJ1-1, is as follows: EPEVTQTPSHQVTQMGQEVILRCVPISNHLYFYWYRQILGQKVEFLVSFYNNEISEKSEIFDDQFSVERPDGSNFTLKIRSTKLEDSAMYFCASILGGAFFGQGTRLTVV.

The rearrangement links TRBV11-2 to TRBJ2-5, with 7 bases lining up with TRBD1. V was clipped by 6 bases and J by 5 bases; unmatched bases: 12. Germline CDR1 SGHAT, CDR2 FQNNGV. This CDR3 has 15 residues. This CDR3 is CASRPDREGWETQYF. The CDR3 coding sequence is TGTGCCAGCAGACCCGACAGGGAAGGTTGGGAGACCCAGTACTTC.

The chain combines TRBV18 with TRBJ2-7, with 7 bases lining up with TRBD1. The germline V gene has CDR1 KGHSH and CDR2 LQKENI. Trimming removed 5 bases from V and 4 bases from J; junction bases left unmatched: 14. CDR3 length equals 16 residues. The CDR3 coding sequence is TGTGCCAGCTCAGCAAACGGACAGGCCAAGGGGTACGAGCAGTACTTC. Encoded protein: CASSANGQAKGYEQYF.

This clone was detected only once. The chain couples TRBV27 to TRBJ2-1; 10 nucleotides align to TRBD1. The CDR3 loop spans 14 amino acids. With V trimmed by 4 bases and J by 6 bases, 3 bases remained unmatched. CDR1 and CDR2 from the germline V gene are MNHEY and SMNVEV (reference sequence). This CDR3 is CASSWGQGTNEQFF. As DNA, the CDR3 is TGTGCCAGCAGTTGGGGACAGGGGACCAATGAGCAGTTCTTC.

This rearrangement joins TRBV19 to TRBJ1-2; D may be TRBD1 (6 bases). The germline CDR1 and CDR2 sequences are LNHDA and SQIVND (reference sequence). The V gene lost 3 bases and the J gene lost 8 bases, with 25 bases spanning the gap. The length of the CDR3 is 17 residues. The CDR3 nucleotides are TGTGCCAGTAGTATCTCTCCAGGGGACGACATGCTTTTAGGCTACACCTTC. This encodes CASSISPGDDMLLGYTF.

CDR3 nucleotides: TGTGCCAGCAGCCCCGGAGGGCCCACTGAAGCTTTCTTT. It encodes CASSPGGPTEAFF. The gene calls are TRBV5-4 and TRBJ1-1; D not certain. The CDR3 sequence is 13 residues long. Germline CDR1 SGHNT, CDR2 YYREEE (reference sequence). Trimming removed 4 bases from V and 4 bases from J, with 11 bases in between.

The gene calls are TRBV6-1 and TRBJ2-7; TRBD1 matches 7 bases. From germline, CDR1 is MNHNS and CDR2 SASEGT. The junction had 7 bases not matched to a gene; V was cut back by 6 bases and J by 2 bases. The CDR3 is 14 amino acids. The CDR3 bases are TGTGCCAGCAGCTATACAGGGGCCACCTACGAGCAGTACTTC. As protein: CASSYTGATYEQYF.

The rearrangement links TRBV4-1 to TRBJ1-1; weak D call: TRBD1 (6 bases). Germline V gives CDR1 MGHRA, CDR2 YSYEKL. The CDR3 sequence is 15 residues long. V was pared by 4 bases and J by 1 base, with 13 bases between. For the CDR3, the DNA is TGCGCCAGCAGCCCAGGGGCAGGGTCGAACACTGAAGCTTTCTTT. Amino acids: CASSPGAGSNTEAFF.

CDR3 protein: CASSGAGTRAYNEQFF. CDR3 sequence (DNA): TGTGCCAGCAGTGGGGCCGGGACTCGTGCCTACAATGAGCAGTTCTTC. The gene calls are TRBV6-1 and TRBJ2-1; TRBD2 is a possible D gene (6 bases). Germline V lookup: CDR1 MNHNS, CDR2 SASEGT. The CDR3 runs to 16 residues. The V gene lost 4 bases and the J gene lost 2 bases, with 15 bases spanning the gap.